A single sample gave rise to the 19 T cell receptor beta chains below, sequenced in a study of blood T cells in healthy people across ages. Sample-barcoded 5' priming and a J-beta primer mix drove a second PCR of about 7 to 12 cycles. MiXCR, run by TCRdb on the 5' RACE reads, gives a single entry per CDR3 protein. The sample records some 1,500,000 distinct CDR3 sequences, 35% to 45% being singletons. Specimen: blood. Receptors originate from a woman aged 18-35 years in good health.

The chain recombines TRBV19 with TRBJ2-1; perhaps D is TRBD1 or TRBD2 (5 bases each). CDR1 LNHDA and CDR2 SQIVND come from the germline V gene (reference sequence). The ends were cut back, 0 bases at V and 6 bases at J, with 12 bases in the middle. The CDR3 contains 15 residues. The CDR3 sequence: CASSIDHFGANEQFF. DNA for the CDR3: TGTGCCAGTAGTATAGATCATTTCGGGGCCAATGAGCAGTTCTTC.

The chain is built from TRBV6-5 and TRBJ1-1; D uncertain. From germline, CDR1 is MNHEY and CDR2 SVGAGI. The V and J ends lost 5 bases and 1 base respectively, with 14 bases between them. The CDR3 is made up of 15 amino acids. The CDR3 loop is CASSPAYSQNTEAFF. The CDR3 nucleotides are TGTGCCAGCAGTCCTGCGTACAGCCAGAACACTGAAGCTTTCTTT.

The chain employs TRBV12-3 or TRBV12-4 and TRBJ2-3; tentative D call: TRBD1 (6 bases). V lost 8 bases and J lost 5, with 14 bases in between. The CDR3 is 13 residues long. CDR3 loop: CASSGGRLDTQYF. The CDR3 bases are TGTGCCAGCTCTGGGGGCCGCCTAGATACGCAGTATTTT.

This clonotype came up a few times. The J gene is TRBJ2-7, the V gene TRBV6-5, with D possibly being TRBD2 (5 bases). CDR1 and CDR2 (germline): MNHEY, SVGAGI. The V gene lost 5 bases and the J gene lost 1 base, with 9 bases spanning the gap. The CDR3 sequence is 13 residues long. The chain's CDR3 is CASSNPGSYEQYF. The CDR3 DNA reads TGTGCCAGCAGTAACCCGGGATCCTACGAGCAGTACTTC.

In this sample, this clonotype turned up many times. V is TRBV20-1 and J is TRBJ2-3; 12 bases are a match to TRBD1. Losses at the gene ends were 5 bases for V and 0 bases for J; bases not matched to a gene: 9. Germline V gene sequence: CDR1 DFQATT, CDR2 SNEGSKA (reference sequence). The CDR3 length is 17 residues. The CDR3 region is CSASGTGGEGSTDTQYF. The CDR3 DNA reads TGCAGTGCTTCCGGGACAGGGGGCGAGGGGAGCACAGATACGCAGTATTTT.

V gene TRBV12-3 or TRBV12-4 combines with J gene TRBJ1-1; D unclear. CDR3 size: 12 residues. V lost 5 bases and J lost 6, with 10 bases in between. The chain's CDR3 is CASSRVLAEAFF. For the CDR3, the DNA is TGTGCCAGCAGTCGTGTACTCGCTGAAGCTTTCTTT.

A few counts support this clonotype. The V call is TRBV20-1, the J call TRBJ2-7, with D hard to call. Germline CDR1 is DFQATT and CDR2 is SNEGSKA (reference sequence). With 5 bases removed from V and 3 bases from J, the gap between germline ends came to 8 bases. The CDR3 runs 11 residues. The CDR3 sequence: CSAPDLYEQYF. Written as DNA, the CDR3 is TGCAGTGCTCCCGACCTCTACGAGCAGTACTTC.

About this clonotype itself: This may arise from a read error, as a much more abundant clone is one base away. The rearrangement links TRBV12-3 or TRBV12-4 to TRBJ2-6; maybe TRBD1 (5 bases). The CDR3 length is 14 residues. For the CDR3, the DNA is TGTGCCAGCAGTTTAGGGCCTGGGGCCAACGTCATGACTTTC. Translating gives CASSLGPGANVMTF.

The V and J genes are TRBV6-5 and TRBJ1-2, with 7 bases matching TRBD1. Germline V lookup: CDR1 MNHEY, CDR2 SVGAGI. The CDR3 extends over 15 amino acids. V trimming: 0 bases; J trimming: 1 base; junction bases outside the gene matches: 2. The CDR3 DNA reads as TGTGCCAGCAGTTACTCCCAGGGGGTTAACTATGGCTACACCTTC. Translation gives CASSYSQGVNYGYTF.

This clonotype was detected only once. V is TRBV30 and J is TRBJ1-4; 7 positions match TRBD1. The CDR3 runs 14 residues. CDR1 is GTSNPN and CDR2 is SVGIG in the germline V gene (reference sequence). V dropped 2 bases and J dropped 4; count of bases not matched to a gene: 4. The CDR3 is CAWSSGGSNEKLFF. The CDR3 DNA reads TGTGCCTGGAGTTCAGGGGGGAGTAATGAAAAACTGTTTTTT.

In this sample, this clonotype turned up a few times. The genes are TRBV5-1 and TRBJ1-1; D is uncertain. The V gene lost 4 bases and the J gene lost 0 bases, with 13 bases spanning the gap. The length of the CDR3 is 15 residues. Per the germline V gene, CDR1 is SGHRS and CDR2 is YFSETQ. The CDR3 loop reads CASSRTATLNTEAFF. Here the CDR3 DNA reads TGCGCCAGCAGCCGGACGGCTACATTGAACACTGAAGCTTTCTTT.

At least ten counts were recorded for this clonotype. The chain has TRBV27 and TRBJ1-5, with D perhaps matching TRBD1 (6 bases). Germline V gene sequence: CDR1 MNHEY, CDR2 SMNVEV (reference sequence). Between the trimmed V and J ends, which lost 9 bases and 0 bases, there was a span of 9 bases. The CDR3 consists of 13 residues. The CDR3 reads CARPGHSNQPQHF. CDR3 DNA: TGTGCCAGACCGGGACATAGCAATCAGCCCCAGCATTTT.

This clonotype has at least ten counts. The V call is TRBV7-8, the J call TRBJ2-7; no reliable D call. This CDR3 has 13 amino acids. V gave up 1 base and J gave up 3 bases, with 7 bases separating them. CDR1 and CDR2 (germline): SGHVS, FQNEAQ. The CDR3 is CASSLELGYEQYF. CDR3 DNA: TGTGCCAGCAGCTTAGAGTTAGGCTACGAGCAGTACTTC.

This clonotype occurred many times. The chain has TRBV27 and TRBJ2-7; 7 bases are a match to TRBD2. The germline gives CDR1 MNHEY, CDR2 SMNVEV (reference sequence). The length of the CDR3 is 14 residues. V was pared by 3 bases and J by 0 bases, with 2 bases of the junction left unmatched. Here the CDR3 reads CASSFASGSYEQYF. The CDR3 nucleotides are TGTGCCAGCAGTTTTGCTAGCGGCTCCTACGAGCAGTACTTC.

The sample holds a few counts of this clonotype. This sequence joins TRBV9 and TRBJ2-2; D is unresolved. The germline V gene has CDR1 SGDLS and CDR2 YYNGEE. The CDR3 totals 13 residues. The germline V and J ends were trimmed by 0 bases and 6 bases, with 6 bases remaining between them. The CDR3 DNA is TGTGCCAGCAGCGTAGTTAATGCCGGGGAGCTGTTTTTT. Amino acids: CASSVVNAGELFF.

A few counts support this clonotype. This chain's CDR3 is CASSRGESEQFF. CDR3 DNA: TGTGCCAGCAGCCGCGGGGAATCTGAGCAGTTCTTC. J is TRBJ2-1 and V is TRBV6-4, with a possible D match to TRBD2 (6 bases). Trimming took 6 bases from V and 9 from J, leaving 12 bases between them. The CDR3 is 12 residues long. CDR1 is MRHNA and CDR2 is SNTAGT in the germline V gene.

The DNA of the CDR3 is TGTGCCAGCAGAGCGGACAGTTACAATGAGCAGTTCTTC. It encodes CASRADSYNEQFF. V and J are TRBV12-3 or TRBV12-4 and TRBJ2-1; D perhaps matches TRBD1 (6 bases). The CDR3 sequence is 13 residues long. Trimming removed 6 bases at V and 4 bases at J, with 10 bases between.

The V gene is TRBV20-1, the J gene TRBJ2-1, with D possibly TRBD2 on 5 matching bases. Germline assignment: CDR1 DFQATT and CDR2 SNEGSKA (reference sequence). V lost 3 bases to trimming and J lost 6 bases, with 9 bases between them. This CDR3 has 12 amino acids. CDR3 nucleotides: TGCAGTGCTAGCCCCAGCGGCAATGAGCAGTTCTTC. It is translated as CSASPSGNEQFF.

This clonotype was seen more than once but under ten times. The chain employs TRBV10-3 and TRBJ2-7; D is uncertain. Germline-derived CDR1 and CDR2 are ENHRY and SYGVKD. V gave up 4 bases and J gave up 7 bases, with 14 bases separating them. The CDR3 totals 13 residues. CDR3 loop: CAISVRIEHEQYF. The CDR3 region has the DNA TGTGCCATCAGTGTGAGAATAGAGCATGAGCAGTACTTC.